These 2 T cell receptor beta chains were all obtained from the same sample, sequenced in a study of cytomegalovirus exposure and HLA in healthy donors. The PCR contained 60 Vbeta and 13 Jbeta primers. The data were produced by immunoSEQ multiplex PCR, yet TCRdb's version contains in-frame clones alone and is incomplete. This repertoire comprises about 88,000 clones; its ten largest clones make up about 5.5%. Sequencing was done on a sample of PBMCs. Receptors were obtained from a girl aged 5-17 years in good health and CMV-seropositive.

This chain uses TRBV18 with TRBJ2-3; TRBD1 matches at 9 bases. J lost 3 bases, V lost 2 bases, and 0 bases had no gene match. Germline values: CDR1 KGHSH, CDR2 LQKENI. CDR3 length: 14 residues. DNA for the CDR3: TGTGCCAGCTCACCAGACAGGGGGACAGATACGCAGTATTTT. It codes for CASSPDRGTDTQYF.

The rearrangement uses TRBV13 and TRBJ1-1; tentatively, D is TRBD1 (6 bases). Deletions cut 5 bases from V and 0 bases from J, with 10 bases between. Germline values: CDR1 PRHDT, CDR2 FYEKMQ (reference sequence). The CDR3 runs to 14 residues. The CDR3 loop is CASSGRQVNTEAFF. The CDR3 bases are TGTGCCAGCAGCGGCAGACAGGTGAACACTGAAGCTTTCTTT.